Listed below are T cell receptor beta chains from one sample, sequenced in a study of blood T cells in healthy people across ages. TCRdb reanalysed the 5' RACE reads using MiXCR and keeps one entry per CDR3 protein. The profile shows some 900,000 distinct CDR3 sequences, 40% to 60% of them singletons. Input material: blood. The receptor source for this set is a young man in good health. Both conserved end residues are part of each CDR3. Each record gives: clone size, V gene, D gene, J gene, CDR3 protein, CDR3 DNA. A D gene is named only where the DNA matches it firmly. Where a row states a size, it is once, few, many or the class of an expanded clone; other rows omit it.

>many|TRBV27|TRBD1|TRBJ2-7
CASSLRQGTYEQYF
TGTGCCAGCAGTTTAAGACAGGGAACCTACGAGCAGTACTTC
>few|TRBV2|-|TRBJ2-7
CATMDQGVYEQYF
TGTGCCACCATGGATCAAGGGGTCTACGAGCAGTACTTC
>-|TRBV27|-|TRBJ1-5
CASSPGFGSNQPQHF
TGTGCCAGCAGCCCCGGGTTTGGGAGCAATCAGCCCCAGCATTTT
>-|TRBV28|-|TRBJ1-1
CASSTGLMNTEAFF
TGTGCCAGCAGCACGGGTCTCATGAACACTGAAGCTTTCTTT
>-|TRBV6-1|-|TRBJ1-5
CASSELAAYSNQPQHF
TGTGCCAGCAGTGAATTGGCAGCATATAGCAATCAGCCCCAGCATTTT
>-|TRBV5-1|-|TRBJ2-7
CASSYPEGNTYEQYF
TGCGCCAGCAGCTACCCCGAGGGTAACACCTACGAGCAGTACTTC
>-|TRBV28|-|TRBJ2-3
CASSFQGSTDTQYF
TGTGCCAGCAGTTTTCAGGGAAGCACAGATACGCAGTATTTT
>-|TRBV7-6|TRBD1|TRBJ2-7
CASRDTTGSTYEQYF
TGTGCCAGCAGGGATACGACAGGGTCGACCTACGAGCAGTACTTC
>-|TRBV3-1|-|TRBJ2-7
CASTQGGTDGEQYF
TGTGCCAGCACTCAAGGGGGGACCGATGGCGAGCAGTACTTC
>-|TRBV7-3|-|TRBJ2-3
CASSLSGRETDTQYF
TGTGCCAGCAGCTTATCGGGCAGGGAGACAGATACGCAGTATTTT
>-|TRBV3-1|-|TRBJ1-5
CASSQQGMNQPQHF
TGTGCCAGCAGCCAGCAGGGAATGAATCAGCCCCAGCATTTT
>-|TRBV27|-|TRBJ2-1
CATTSEAGLYNEQFF
TGTGCCACCACTTCGGAAGCGGGCCTCTACAATGAGCAGTTCTTC
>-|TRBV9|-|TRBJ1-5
CASSTDSNNQPQHF
TGTGCCAGCAGTACCGACAGTAACAATCAGCCCCAGCATTTT
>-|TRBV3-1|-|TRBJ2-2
CASSQDPLGWELFF
TGTGCCAGCAGCCAAGATCCCCTAGGGTGGGAGCTGTTTTTT
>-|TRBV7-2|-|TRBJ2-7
CASSLGRYSYEQYF
TGTGCCAGCAGCTTAGGGCGGTACTCCTACGAGCAGTACTTC
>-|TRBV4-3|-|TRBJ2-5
CASSQDRQRETQYF
TGCGCCAGCAGCCAAGATCGGCAGCGGGAGACCCAGTACTTC
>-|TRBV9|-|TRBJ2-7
CASSAEGKLDEQYF
TGTGCCAGCAGCGCCGAAGGGAAATTGGACGAGCAGTACTTC
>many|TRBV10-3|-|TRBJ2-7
CAISEQGDEQYF
TGTGCCATCAGTGAACAGGGAGACGAGCAGTACTTC
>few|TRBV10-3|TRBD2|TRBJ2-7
CAISDWSSGRYEQYF
TGTGCCATCAGTGATTGGTCTAGCGGACGCTACGAGCAGTACTTC
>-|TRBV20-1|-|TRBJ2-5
CSARDPNQETQYF
TGCAGTGCTAGAGATCCAAACCAAGAGACCCAGTACTTC
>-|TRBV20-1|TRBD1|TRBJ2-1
CSAADDRAYNEQFF
TGCAGTGCGGCGGACGACAGGGCCTACAATGAGCAGTTCTTC
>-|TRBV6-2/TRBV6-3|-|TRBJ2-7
CASSYSVSSYEQYF
TGTGCCAGCAGTTACTCGGTGTCCTCATACGAGCAGTACTTC
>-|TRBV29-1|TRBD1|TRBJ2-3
CSVLRTGGTDTQYF
TGCAGCGTTCTTAGGACAGGGGGCACAGATACGCAGTATTTT
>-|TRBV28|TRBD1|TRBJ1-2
CASSLPPTGGYGYTF
TGTGCCAGCAGTTTGCCACCGACAGGGGGATATGGCTACACCTTC
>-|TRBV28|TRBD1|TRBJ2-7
CASSPLGMRQGNVYEQYF
TGTGCCAGCAGTCCACTCGGCATGCGACAGGGAAATGTATACGAGCAGTACTTC
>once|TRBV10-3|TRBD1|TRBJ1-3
CAISDGTGSSGNTIYF
TGTGCCATCAGTGACGGGACAGGGAGCTCTGGAAACACCATATATTTT